The entry below gives a single T cell receptor beta chain sequence along with its context. Its antigen is currently unknown. The data were obtained in a study of shared clonotypes between healthy human individuals. About the study: A couple of women and a few men aged 18 to 49 served as donors. Per donor, three plates held CD4 naive cells, three held CD4 memory, two held CD8 naive and one held CD8 memory.

Germline V CDR1 and CDR2: MNHEY, SMNVEV (reference sequence). CDR3 size: 14 residues. The junction had 15 bases not matched to a gene; V was cut back by 11 bases and J by 9 bases. Findings of the study overall: Estimated clonotype richness was generally higher in naive than memory subsets.

Here immunoSEQ multiplex PCR was the method, and the copy in TCRdb shows in-frame clones only, minus some. This sample carries millions of clones, about 92% of them seen once, and the ten largest clones take about 0.39%. This TCR was recovered from a man younger than 35 in good health. Some clones in this sample may be carry-over from other donors' samples. Material for sequencing was naive CD4+ T cells from PBMCs. This sample's subset: CD45RA+ positively selected. The V gene is TRBV27, the J gene TRBJ2-1; 8 nucleotides agree with TRBD2. DNA of the CDR3: TGTGCCGCCAGGCCCCAGCGGGAGTTTAGTGAGCAGTTCTTC. Its translation is CAARPQREFSEQFF.